This TCR beta chain was sequenced for a study of control samples from healthy donors and cancer patients. V was clipped by 3 bases and J by 3 bases, with 14 bases between them. The CDR3 length is 15 residues. CDR1 SEHNR and CDR2 FQNEAQ come from the germline V gene (reference sequence). Using immunoSEQ multiplex PCR, the repertoire was profiled, and TCRdb retains in-frame clones only, with some absent. The data show under 150,000 clones, about 93% seen once. The source is a man aged 30 to 39 in good health. Input material: blood. V and J are TRBV7-9 and TRBJ1-2; D remains ambiguous. CDR3 DNA: TGTGCCAGCAGCTTCTCCGATCTGTCCGACTATGGCTACACCTTC. It specifies CASSFSDLSDYGYTF.